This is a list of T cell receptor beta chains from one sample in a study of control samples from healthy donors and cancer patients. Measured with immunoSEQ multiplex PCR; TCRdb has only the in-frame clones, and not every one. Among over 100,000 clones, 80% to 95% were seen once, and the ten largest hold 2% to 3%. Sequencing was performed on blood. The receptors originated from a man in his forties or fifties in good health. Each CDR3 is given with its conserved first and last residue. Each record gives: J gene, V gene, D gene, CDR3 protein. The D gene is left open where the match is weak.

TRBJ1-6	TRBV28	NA	CASSLRNSPLHF
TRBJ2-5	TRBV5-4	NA	CASSPGTPGVLETQYF
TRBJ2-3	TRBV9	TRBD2	CASSQGGTSVDTQYF
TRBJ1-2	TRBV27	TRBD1	CASSPDRGRISTNYGYTF
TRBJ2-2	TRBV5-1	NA	CASSLEAGGVTGELFF
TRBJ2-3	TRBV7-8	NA	CASSLVWGGTDTQYF
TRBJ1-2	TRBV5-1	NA	CASSVRTENYGYTF
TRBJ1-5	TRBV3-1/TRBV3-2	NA	CASSQDPGSDQPQHF
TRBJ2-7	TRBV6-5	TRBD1	CASSPGQGTYEQYF
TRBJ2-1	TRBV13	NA	CASSPRYNEQFF
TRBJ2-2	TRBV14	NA	CASSPFREGNTGELFF
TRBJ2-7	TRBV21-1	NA	CASSSSRDSEYEQYF
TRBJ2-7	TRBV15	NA	CATSRGDSPNEQYF
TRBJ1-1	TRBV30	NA	CAWSQQGYTEAFF
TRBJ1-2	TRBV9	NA	CASSGGARGYTF
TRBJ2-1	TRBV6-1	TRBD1	CASSESGQGPYNEQFF
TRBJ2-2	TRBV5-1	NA	CASSRGGATNTGELFF
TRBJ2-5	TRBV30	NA	CAWTQSQETQYF
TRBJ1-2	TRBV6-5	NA	CASRDRDSSNYGYTF
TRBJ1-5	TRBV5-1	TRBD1	CASSLSPTGSGQPQHF
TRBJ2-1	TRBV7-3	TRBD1	CASSPRQGLEQFF
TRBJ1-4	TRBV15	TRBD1	CATSRGQDPGSWEKLFF
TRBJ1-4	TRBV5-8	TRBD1	CASSLTIDRGTNEKLFF
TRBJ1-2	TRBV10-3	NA	CAASRASGGYTF
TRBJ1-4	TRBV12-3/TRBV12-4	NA	CASSLGLYEKLFF
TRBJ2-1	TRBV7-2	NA	CASSFTSEGGEQFF
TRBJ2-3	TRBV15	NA	CATRYGGGTPGQYF
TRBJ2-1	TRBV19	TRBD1	CASRGQGNEQFF
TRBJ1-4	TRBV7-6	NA	CASSSRTRVTNEKLFF
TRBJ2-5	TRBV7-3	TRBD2	CASSPHGRGETQYF
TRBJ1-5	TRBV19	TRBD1	CASRTKDRGGGNQPQHF
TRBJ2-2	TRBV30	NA	CAWSGYNTGELFF
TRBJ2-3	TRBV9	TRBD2	CASSSTSGGPDTQYF
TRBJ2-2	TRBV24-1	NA	CATSDGGADTGELFF
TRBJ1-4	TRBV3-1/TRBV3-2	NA	CASSQAAGGASNEKLFF
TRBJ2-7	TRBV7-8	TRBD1	CASSPTGNYEQYF
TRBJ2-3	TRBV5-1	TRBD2	CASSLRGLVVDTQYF
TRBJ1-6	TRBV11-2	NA	CASSLGDGGSPLHF
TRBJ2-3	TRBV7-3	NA	CASSLSGDTQYF
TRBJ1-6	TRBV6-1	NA	CASSEMPSGYGSPLHF